This is a list of T cell receptor beta chains from one sample in a study of cytomegalovirus exposure and HLA in healthy donors. Repertoires were generated with immunoSEQ multiplex PCR, while TCRdb's copy carries only in-frame clones and drops some. Of under 200,000 clones listed, 80% were seen once; the top ten hold 4% to 5%. Sequencing was carried out using PBMCs. These receptor sequences come from a young man in good health and CMV-seronegative. Both conserved end residues are trimmed from each CDR3.

j_gene,v_gene,CDR3aa
TRBJ2-2,TRBV9,ASSVDRTSGGALF
TRBJ1-2,TRBV7-9,ASSGTGGGIPINYGYT
TRBJ1-2,TRBV9,ASSPGGGNYGYT
TRBJ1-6,TRBV2,ASTRRLSNSPLH
TRBJ1-2,TRBV5-5,ASSLSGVRLYGYT
TRBJ2-2,TRBV19,ASTMGTDPTGELF
TRBJ2-5,TRBV6-5,ASSYFGARETQY
TRBJ2-7,TRBV7-6,ASSYSLPGTSSYEQY
TRBJ1-1,TRBV27,ASSPMRPGTEAF
TRBJ2-7,TRBV9,ASSPRTGLVSYEQY
TRBJ1-5,TRBV7-8,ASSPGLESQPQH
TRBJ2-7,TRBV30,AWRLGNEQY
TRBJ2-5,TRBV4-1,ASSQTPLAAQETQY
TRBJ2-5,TRBV9,ASSVEASGGFGTQY
TRBJ1-3,TRBV30,AWSPGNTIY
TRBJ1-5,TRBV7-8,ASEVGGGLNQPQH
TRBJ1-5,TRBV5-4,ASSADSGNQPQH
TRBJ2-3,TRBV6-5,ASSRTQY
TRBJ1-1,TRBV4-3,ASSKQVRNTEAF
TRBJ2-1,TRBV28,ASRGTSGVEQF
TRBJ1-2,TRBV23-1,ASSSEQGNHLPLRFYGYT
TRBJ2-1,TRBV2,ASKGTSGSYNEQF
TRBJ2-5,TRBV9,ASSVAGGGETQY
TRBJ2-3,TRBV7-9,ASSLVEAGTDTQY
TRBJ2-5,TRBV7-9,ASSFGGGPETQY
TRBJ2-1,TRBV28,ASNPSPSSYNEQF
TRBJ2-1,TRBV2,ASGEGGYYNEQF
TRBJ1-5,TRBV6-1,ASSEPDRGNQPQH
TRBJ1-2,TRBV2,ASSETREGGYT
TRBJ2-7,TRBV5-6,ASSFLGTASYEQY
TRBJ1-2,TRBV4-1,ASSPLRVANYGYT
TRBJ1-5,TRBV29-1,SVGGGNQPQH
TRBJ2-7,TRBV10-3,AASTSGSSYEQY
TRBJ2-7,TRBV5-1,ASSLEGYSYEQY
TRBJ1-6,TRBV7-9,ASSLFRDSYYNSPLH